This T cell receptor (beta chain) emerged from a study of shared clonotypes between healthy human individuals (dated by TCRdb to the early 2020s). With regard to the full study: The cohort comprised a couple of women and three men aged 18 to 49 years. For each donor, three plates each were used for CD4 naive and CD4 memory, two plates were used for CD8 naive, and one plate was used for CD8 memory. To estimate repertoire size and how much clonotype sharing occurs between individuals, the study deeply sequenced the blood TCR repertoires of about five healthy adults. To increase sequencing depth and limit assay-specific biases, TCR repertoire library preparation and sequencing were carried out by different laboratories using diverse techniques. Leukapheresis yielded between about 0.9 and 10 billion PBMCs per donor.

Using the deep immunoSEQ assay, TCR CDR3 regions were amplified from genomic DNA by multiplex PCR. Extracted genomic DNA from each cell subset was distributed evenly across all wells of several immunoSEQ 96-well plates, and each plate was treated as a replicate. Each replicate PCR for sorted subsets received around 200 ng genomic DNA, equal to roughly 30,000 T cell genomes. The purified libraries were quantified using a Qubit 3.0 fluorometer, sized with a Bioanalyzer 2100, and then quantified again using the KAPA Library Quantification kit. Every immunoSEQ 96-well plate was sequenced on a dedicated single-read 150-cycle Illumina NextSeq 550 flow cell. In the original analysis: Because the immunoSEQ output included only junctional sequences and no quality scores, the filtering could not be the same as the filtering used for full-length reads. Sequences were annotated with PyIR, a Python wrapper for IgBLAST v1.9, and V/J genes and CDR3 were assigned using IMGT germline references. Reads with weak V/J assignments (E-value above 1e-6), missing CDR3, stop codons, out-of-frame junctions, or ambiguous translated residues were removed. V3J clonotypes were defined as sequences sharing an identical inferred V gene, J gene, and CDR3 amino acid sequence. The percentage overlap between two repertoires was calculated by dividing the number of shared unique clonotypes by the size of the smaller repertoire. Richness of each repertoire was evaluated using RTK rarefaction, the Chao1 estimator, and Recon v2.1 estimates of unobserved clonotypes. Generation probabilities were computed with OLGA for all TCRbeta clonotypes obtained by the gDNA method from a few donors. TCRdb's version of the immuneACCESS table is confined to in-frame rearrangements and falls short of the full clone set. An unresolved V gene accounts for under half of the shortfall where checked; the remainder is of unknown origin. That table furnishes V, J and clone size, whereas the DNA furnished D and trimming. This sample lists about 2 million clones; around 95% were detected once. Of the sample, around 0.13% falls within the top ten clones.

V is clipped by 4 bases and J by 12 bases, and the sequence between their germline boundaries is 14 bases long. There are 12 amino acids in the CDR3, from cysteine to phenylalanine inclusive. CDR3 DNA only is kept here, 36 bases in frame from base 1. The CDR1 and CDR2 encoded by the germline V gene are SGHDT and YYEEEE. Overall study results and their limits: Pairwise subsampling led to the expectation that sequencing depth would affect the degree of clonotype sharing among donors. The small number of donors limited the genetic and exposure-history diversity represented. Compared with non-shared clonotypes, the clonotypes found in all four sorted-subset donors had higher generation probabilities. Sampling was restricted to blood, and TCR repertoires in tissues likely differ from the TCR repertoires found in blood. Even with the large sequencing depth, rarefaction of the sorted-subset datasets indicated that sequencing was incomplete. About 5% of naive CD4, roughly 3.5% of naive CD8, approximately 2.2% of memory CD4, and around 0.4% of memory CD8 clonotypes were shared across several donors. Estimated clonotype richness was generally larger for naive than for memory subsets.

Concerning this clone: It lacks a known antigen. The record has no base qualities; no much larger clone is one base away.

Healthy HIV-negative adults with no recently reported acute infections or vaccinations were included as donors. Every donor was a Caucasian adult residing in Nashville, Tennessee, USA. Magnetic negative selection was used to enrich CD4+ T cells, after which naive cells were positively selected on CD45RA and the negative fraction became the memory subset. After blood collection by leukapheresis, PBMCs were isolated using Ficoll-Histopaque density gradient centrifugation and then cryopreserved in the vapor phase of liquid nitrogen. Purity and quantity of every magnetically sorted T cell population were checked by analytical flow cytometry. From each sorted fraction, genomic DNA was isolated and quantified by UV absorbance on a Nanodrop 2000c.

The chain couples TRBV5-6 to TRBJ2-1; a weak D assignment points to TRBD2 (6 bases agree). The receptor's source is a man aged 18 to 29 in good health. The sequencing sample was made of naive CD4+ T cells sorted from blood. The intended sense of this specimen's cell subset or site label: CD45RA+ positively selected. CDR3 region: CASSGGLGLQFF. The nucleotide sequence is given as TGTGCCAGCAGCGGAGGGCTAGGTCTGCAGTTCTTC.